The 25 T cell receptor beta chains given below trace back to one sample, sequenced in a study of T cells in Graves' hyperthyroidism and ophthalmopathy. Authors of the study amplified TCR beta CDR3 regions from RNA transcripts. RT-PCR in the first round (using the HTBI primer set) targeted the TCR CDR3. Each CDR3 protein is one row after TCRdb ran MiXCR on the multiplex PCR reads. The data hold 640,000 or so distinct CDR3 sequences, with more than 13% observed a single time. Sequencing input: blood. The receptor set was obtained from a woman under 30 with Graves' ophthalmopathy.

This chain joins TRBV4-1 and TRBJ1-2, with a tentative D call TRBD1 (5 bases). V was trimmed by 1 base and J by 6 bases, leaving 18 bases between them. This CDR3 contains 16 residues. Germline V gene sequence: CDR1 MGHRA, CDR2 YSYEKL. CDR3 sequence reads: CASSQVITPGLDGYTF. The CDR3 DNA is TGCGCCAGCAGCCAAGTAATCACCCCGGGACTCGATGGCTACACCTTC.

This clonotype has ten or more counts. V gene TRBV28 combines with J gene TRBJ2-7; D remains unclear. Germline loops: CDR1 MDHEN, CDR2 SYDVKM. The CDR3 totals 16 residues. The V gene lost 2 bases and the J gene lost 2 bases, with 16 bases spanning the gap. This CDR3 reads CASSLALGLGTYEQYF. The CDR3 DNA sequence: TGTGCCAGCAGTTTAGCACTGGGGTTAGGAACCTACGAGCAGTACTTC.

On this clonotype: Given a much more abundant clone one base away, this may be a read error. The rearrangement joins TRBV2 to TRBJ2-2; D not resolved. The CDR3 totals 14 residues. The V gene's germline CDR1 is SNHLY and CDR2 FYNNEI. The CDR3 bases are TGTGTCAGCAGCCAAGTAGGGCCTGGCGGGGAGCTGTTTTTT. This codes for CVSSQVGPGGELFF.

This clonotype has only a few counts. This sequence joins TRBV19 and TRBJ2-7, with D unresolved. V shed 0 bases and J shed 1 base, with 10 bases lying between them. The CDR3 totals 15 residues. Germline-derived CDR1 and CDR2 are LNHDA and SQIVND (reference sequence). CDR3 residues: CASSIERLGSYEQYF. CDR3 bases: TGTGCCAGTAGTATAGAGCGCCTAGGGTCCTACGAGCAGTACTTC.

This clonotype appeared a few times. V gene TRBV5-5 combines with J gene TRBJ2-7; weak D call: TRBD2 (8 bases). V lost 0 bases and J lost 3, with 16 bases in between. Germline V gene lookup returns CDR1 SGHKS and CDR2 YYEKEE (reference sequence). The CDR3 covers 16 residues. The CDR3: CASSLEGAGGFYEQYF. Here the CDR3 DNA reads TGTGCCAGCAGCTTGGAGGGGGCGGGAGGCTTCTACGAGCAGTACTTC. The whole variable domain, remainder taken from reference TRBV5-5 and TRBJ2-7, is DAGVTQSPTHLIKTRGQQVTLRCSPISGHKSVSWYQQVLGQGPQFIFQYYEKEERGRGNFPDRFSARQFPNYSSELNVNALLLGDSALYLCASSLEGAGGFYEQYFGPGTRLTVT.

To note about this clonotype: A much larger clone is a single base away; this may be a read error. V is TRBV2 and J is TRBJ1-4, with no clear D. The CDR3 extends over 14 amino acids. Germline V gives CDR1 SNHLY, CDR2 FYNNEI. The CDR3 DNA sequence: TGTGCCACCAGTCCTGACACCCTCAATGAAAAACTGTTTTTT. As protein: CATSPDTLNEKLFF.

This clonotype occurred many times. V is TRBV29-1 and J is TRBJ2-7; weak D call: TRBD1 (6 bases). The CDR3 runs to 13 residues. Germline CDR1 reads SQVTM; CDR2 reads ANQGSEA. V gave up 6 bases and J gave up 4 bases, with 16 bases separating them. The CDR3 here is CSVPGHGPYEQYF. CDR3 sequence (DNA): TGCAGCGTCCCGGGACATGGGCCGTACGAGCAGTACTTC.

This clonotype was seen repeatedly, ten times or more. The chain uses TRBV5-1 and TRBJ2-5; D not resolved. The CDR3 covers 13 residues. Per the germline V gene, CDR1 is SGHRS and CDR2 is YFSETQ. V shed 2 bases and J shed 4 bases, with 9 bases lying between them. CDR3 in DNA: TGCGCCAGCAGCTTCCCCGAGGTAGAGACCCAGTACTTC. This codes for CASSFPEVETQYF.

This clonotype has at least ten counts. This chain links TRBV9 with TRBJ1-1; D might be TRBD1 (5 bases). Germline assignment: CDR1 SGDLS and CDR2 YYNGEE. The germline V and J ends were trimmed by 0 bases and 0 bases, with 9 bases remaining between them. The CDR3 runs to 15 residues. Here the CDR3 DNA reads TGTGCCAGCAGCGTAGGGGGGAGTATGAACACTGAAGCTTTCTTT. The encoded protein is CASSVGGSMNTEAFF.

This clonotype was seen repeatedly, ten times or more. This chain links TRBV6-1 with TRBJ1-2; 7 bases are a match to TRBD1. After removal of 2 bases from V and 5 bases from J, the junction contained 2 bases not matched to a gene. The length of the CDR3 is 13 residues. Germline V gene data show CDR1 as MNHNS and CDR2 as SASEGT. CDR3 coding DNA: TGTGCCAGCAGTGAAAGCAGGGGGTATGGCTACACCTTC. This codes for CASSESRGYGYTF.

This clonotype came up a few times. CDR3 in DNA: TGCAGTGCTAGAGATCAATCGACAGGAGGAGATACGCAGTATTTT. Its translation is CSARDQSTGGDTQYF. The chain joins TRBV20-1 to TRBJ2-3; D perhaps matches TRBD1 (6 bases). The V gene's germline CDR1 is DFQATT and CDR2 SNEGSKA (reference sequence). Trimming took 0 bases from V and 5 from J, leaving 15 bases between them. The CDR3 spans 15 residues.

This clonotype was recorded many times. The gene calls are TRBV20-1 and TRBJ2-7, with TRBD1 identical over 10 bases. The V segment lost 4 bases and the J segment 4 bases; nucleotides outside the gene matches: 7. The CDR3 runs 14 residues. Germline V lookup: CDR1 DFQATT, CDR2 SNEGSKA (reference sequence). CDR3: CSAKLTGGMYEQYF. CDR3 bases: TGCAGTGCTAAATTGACAGGGGGCATGTACGAGCAGTACTTC.

In its sample, this clonotype was seen many times. The V call is TRBV19, the J call TRBJ2-5, with 7 bases matching TRBD1. The CDR3 totals 16 residues. Per germline, CDR1 LNHDA and CDR2 SQIVND (reference sequence). V shed 2 bases, J shed 4 bases, and the junction held 10 bases outside the gene matches. This CDR3 reads CASSIRTGARGETQYF. CDR3 bases: TGTGCCAGTAGTATAAGGACAGGCGCCCGAGGAGAGACCCAGTACTTC.

The chain is built from TRBV11-2 and TRBJ2-7; D call uncertain. Trimming removed 3 bases at V and 2 bases at J, with 11 bases between. CDR1 is SGHAT and CDR2 is FQNNGV in the germline V gene. This CDR3 is 14 amino acids long. For the CDR3, the DNA is TGTGCCAGCAGCTTTGTTGGCAGAACCTACGAGCAGTACTTC. Translated, it gives CASSFVGRTYEQYF.

The table lists this clonotype with a few counts. The chain recombines TRBV10-3 with TRBJ2-3; 14 positions match TRBD2. V lost 0 bases and J lost 3; bases outside the gene matches: 8. This CDR3 spans 19 amino acids. Germline V CDR1 and CDR2: ENHRY, SYGVKD. CDR3 coding DNA: TGTGCCATCAGTGAGTCCCCGGGACTAGCGGGAGTCGGGACAGATACGCAGTATTTT. Translated, it gives CAISESPGLAGVGTDTQYF.

Ten or more counts support this clonotype. The rearrangement links TRBV29-1 to TRBJ1-1; D ambiguous. The germline V gene encodes CDR1 SQVTM and CDR2 ANQGSEA. Trimming left V 3 bases short and J 4 bases short, with 12 bases between. This CDR3 comprises 13 residues. The chain's CDR3 is CSVDGRPGTEAFF. DNA for the CDR3: TGCAGCGTTGATGGCAGGCCGGGCACTGAAGCTTTCTTT.

This clonotype occurred many times. As DNA, the CDR3 is TGTGCCAGCAGCCGTAGCGGGGCCCCCTACAATGAGCAGTTCTTC. Its translation is CASSRSGAPYNEQFF. The chain has TRBV5-6 and TRBJ2-1, with 8 bases matching TRBD2. The V gene's germline CDR1 is SGHDT and CDR2 YYEEEE. Germline trimming cut 4 bases from V and 2 bases from J; bases unmatched to any gene: 5. The CDR3 is 15 residues long.

The chain is built from TRBV10-3 and TRBJ1-1; 7 nucleotides align to TRBD1. Germline-derived CDR1 and CDR2 are ENHRY and SYGVKD. The CDR3 has 13 amino acids. The V and J ends lost 8 bases and 7 bases, in that order; junction bases with no gene match: 10. CDR3 in amino acids: CAISDREISEAFF. CDR3 bases: TGTGCCATCTCTGACAGGGAGATCAGTGAAGCTTTCTTT.

This clonotype was detected many times. The chain carries TRBV5-5 and TRBJ1-1; TRBD1 matches 7 bases. Trimming removed 2 bases from V and 4 bases from J; junction bases left unmatched: 5. The CDR3 extends over 14 amino acids. Germline CDR1 SGHKS, CDR2 YYEKEE (reference sequence). Here the CDR3 reads CASSLDRVATEAFF. CDR3 in DNA: TGTGCCAGCAGCTTAGACAGGGTTGCCACTGAAGCTTTCTTT.

Only a few counts were recorded for this clonotype. This chain uses TRBV6-1 with TRBJ1-4, with D perhaps TRBD1 (6 bases). CDR3 length: 15 residues. Germline V gene data show CDR1 as MNHNS and CDR2 as SASEGT. Trimming took 3 bases from V and 7 from J, leaving 15 bases between them. CDR3 residues: CASSEGGAIGEKLFF. In DNA form, the CDR3 reads TGTGCCAGCAGTGAGGGGGGGGCGATAGGTGAAAAACTGTTTTTT.

This clonotype appeared many times. The gene calls are TRBV2 and TRBJ2-7; tentatively, D is TRBD1 (6 bases). CDR3 size: 14 residues. Per the germline V gene, CDR1 is SNHLY and CDR2 is FYNNEI. Deletions cut 7 bases from V and 5 bases from J, with 18 bases between. The CDR3: CASKYTGHGDEQYF. In DNA form, the CDR3 reads TGTGCCAGCAAATATACAGGGCATGGCGACGAGCAGTACTTC.

This clonotype has a count of ten or more. The rearrangement uses TRBV5-1 and TRBJ2-5; the D call may be TRBD1 or TRBD2 (5 bases each). The V gene lost 4 bases and the J gene lost 0 bases, with 10 bases spanning the gap. The length of the CDR3 is 14 residues. The germline V gene has CDR1 SGHRS and CDR2 YFSETQ. The CDR3 nucleotides read TGCGCCAGCAGCGGGGGTCAGTACCAAGAGACCCAGTACTTC. Translated, it gives CASSGGQYQETQYF. The full variable domain, completed using reference TRBV5-1 and TRBJ2-5, is KAGVTQTPRYLIKTRGQQVTLSCSPISGHRSVSWYQQTPGQGLQFLFEYFSETQRNKGNFPGRFSGRQFSNSRSEMNVSTLELGDSALYLCASSGGQYQETQYFGPGTRLLVL.

The J gene is TRBJ1-1, the V gene TRBV6-1; D perhaps matches TRBD1 (5 bases). CDR1 and CDR2 (germline): MNHNS, SASEGT. The V end lost 4 bases, the J end lost 6 bases, and 15 bases lay between the germline ends. This CDR3 comprises 14 residues. The CDR3 here is CASSVGREAAEAFF. The CDR3 coding sequence is TGTGCCAGCAGTGTCGGCAGGGAGGCAGCTGAAGCTTTCTTT.

The table lists this clonotype with many counts. One end of the junction fails to match germline, which may point to a read error. The chain is built from TRBV7-8 and TRBJ2-7; D uncertain. CDR3 length equals 15 residues. The germline CDR1 and CDR2 sequences are SGHVS and FQNEAQ. The CDR3 DNA follows: TGTGCCAGCAGCGTAGCCGCGAGTACAATCTACGAGCAGTACTTC. Protein: CASSVAASTIYEQYF.

This chain connects TRBV11-2 to TRBJ2-5; 9 bases fit TRBD2. The ends lost 3 bases at V and 1 base at J; junction bases unmatched: 6. The CDR3 is made up of 16 amino acids. CDR1 SGHAT and CDR2 FQNNGV come from the germline V gene. This CDR3 reads CASSLIGSGGQETQYF. The CDR3 nucleotides are TGTGCCAGCAGCTTGATTGGTAGCGGGGGCCAAGAGACCCAGTACTTC.